Sequencing of this T cell receptor (beta chain) was carried out in a study of chemoradiotherapy in HPV16-positive cancers. Repeated repertoire sampling spanned the course of chemoradiotherapy. Study observations and caveats: HPV-responsive T-cell expansion during chemoradiotherapy was linked to improved recurrence-free survival in HPV16-positive patients. HPV-specific T cells were functionally defined from only a couple of HPV16-positive patients.

Only in-frame clones appear in the TCRdb table, and some are missing; sequencing was by immunoSEQ multiplex PCR. The table shows 20,000 to 25,000 clones, with approximately 70% occurring only once. Details on this clone: What it recognizes is unknown.

V trimming: 3 bases; J trimming: 2 bases; junction bases outside the gene matches: 6. Germline V gives CDR1 SGDLS, CDR2 YYNGEE. CDR3 length: 15 residues. The origin of this receptor is a human donor with HPV-associated anogenital cancer. The biological material was taken from a patient who underwent chemoradiotherapy. This chain uses TRBV9 with TRBJ2-5; 8 nucleotides line up with TRBD1. CDR3 in DNA: TGTGCCAGCAGCGGACCCGGGACAGGTCAAGAGACCCAGTACTTC. Amino acids: CASSGPGTGQETQYF.